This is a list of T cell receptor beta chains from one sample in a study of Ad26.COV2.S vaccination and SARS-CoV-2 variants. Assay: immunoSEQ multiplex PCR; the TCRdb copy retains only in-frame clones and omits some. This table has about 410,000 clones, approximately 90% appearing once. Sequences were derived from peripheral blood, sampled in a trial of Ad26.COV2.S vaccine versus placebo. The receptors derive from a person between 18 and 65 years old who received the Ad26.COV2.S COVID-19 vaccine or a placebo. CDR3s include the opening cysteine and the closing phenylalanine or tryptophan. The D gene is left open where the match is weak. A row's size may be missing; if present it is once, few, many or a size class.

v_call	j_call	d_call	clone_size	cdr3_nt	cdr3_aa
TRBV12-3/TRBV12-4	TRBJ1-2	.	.	TGTGCCAGCAGTTTTTTAAGGGACTATGGCTACACCTTC	CASSFLRDYGYTF
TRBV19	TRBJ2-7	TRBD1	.	TGTGCCAGTAGTATGTACGGGACAGGGAAGTCCTACGAGCAGTACTTC	CASSMYGTGKSYEQYF
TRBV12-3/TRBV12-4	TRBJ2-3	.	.	TGTGCCAGCAAGGCAGAGTTATGGGATACGCAGTATTTT	CASKAELWDTQYF
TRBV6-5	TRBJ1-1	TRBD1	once	TGTGCCAGCAGTTATCTCGGGACAGGGAGGGCTTTCTTT	CASSYLGTGRAFF
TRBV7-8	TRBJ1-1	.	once	TGTGCCAGCAGCTTAGTAATCGCTGGGCCAAACACTGAAGCTTTCTTT	CASSLVIAGPNTEAFF
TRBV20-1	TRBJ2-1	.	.	TGCAGTGCTAGTCCCCTCCGCTTGACAAACAATGAGCAGTTCTTC	CSASPLRLTNNEQFF
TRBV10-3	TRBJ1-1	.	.	TGTGCCATCAGTGAAACGGGGGTTAGGAACACTGAAGCTTTCTTT	CAISETGVRNTEAFF
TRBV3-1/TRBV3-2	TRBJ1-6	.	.	TGTGCCAGCAGCCAAGTCGGGGGGGTGGGCCCTAATTCACCCCTCCACTTT	CASSQVGGVGPNSPLHF
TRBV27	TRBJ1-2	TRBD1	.	TGTGCCAGCAGAGGGGGGACAGGGGCCTTCTATGGCTACACCTTC	CASRGGTGAFYGYTF
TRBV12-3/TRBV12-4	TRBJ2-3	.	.	TGTGCCAGCAGTTTAGCCGGGGGAGATACGCAGTATTTT	CASSLAGGDTQYF
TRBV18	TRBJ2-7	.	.	TGTGCCAGCTCACCAGAAACATACGAGCAGTACTTC	CASSPETYEQYF
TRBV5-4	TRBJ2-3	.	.	TGTGCCAGCAGCCCCTCTATAGAATCTAGCCGCACAGATACGCAGTATTTT	CASSPSIESSRTDTQYF
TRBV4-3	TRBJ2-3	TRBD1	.	TGCGCCAGCAGCCAAGAGCTTCAGGGGGAAGATACGCAGTATTTT	CASSQELQGEDTQYF
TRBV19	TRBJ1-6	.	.	TGTGCCAGTAGCCCAGGGTTAGGGGAACGACCACCCCTCCACTTT	CASSPGLGERPPLHF
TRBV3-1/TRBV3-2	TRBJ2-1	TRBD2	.	TGTGCCAGCAGCCAAGTAGCTAGCGGGGGGACGAGCTCCTACAATGAGCAGTTCTTC	CASSQVASGGTSSYNEQFF
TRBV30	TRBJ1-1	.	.	TGTGCCTGGAGTGGAGGAAACACTGAAGCTTTCTTT	CAWSGGNTEAFF
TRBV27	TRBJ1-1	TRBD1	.	TGTGCCAGCAGTATGGACAGGGGGAACACTGAAGCTTTCTTT	CASSMDRGNTEAFF
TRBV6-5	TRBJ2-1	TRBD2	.	TGTGCCAGCAGTTACCGCGGGGGGGGATACAATGAGCAGTTCTTC	CASSYRGGGYNEQFF
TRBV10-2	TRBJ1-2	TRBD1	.	TGCGCCAGCAGATCGGGACAGTCCTATGGCTACACCTTC	CASRSGQSYGYTF
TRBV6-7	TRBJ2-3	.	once	TGTGCCAGCAGTTACCGCGTACCAGGCCTCGTCAGCACAGATACGCAGTATTTT	CASSYRVPGLVSTDTQYF
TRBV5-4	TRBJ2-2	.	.	TGTGCCAGCAGCATCCCCGGGCCCAGTCCCGGGGAGCTGTTTTTT	CASSIPGPSPGELFF
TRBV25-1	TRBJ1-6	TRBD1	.	TGTGCCAGCAGTACCCAGGGGGCCGGGTCACCCCTCCACTTT	CASSTQGAGSPLHF
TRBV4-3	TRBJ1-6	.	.	TGCGCCAGCAGCCAAGAAAAGCGAGCGGATTCACCCCTCCACTTT	CASSQEKRADSPLHF
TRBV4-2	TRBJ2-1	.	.	TGTGCCAGCAGCCAACTCCGCGGGGCGAATGAGCAGTTCTTC	CASSQLRGANEQFF
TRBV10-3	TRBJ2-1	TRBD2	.	TGTGCCATCAGGGGCGGGGGGGCCCTTGAGCAGTTCTTC	CAIRGGGALEQFF
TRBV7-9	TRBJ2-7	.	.	TGTGCCAGCAGCGGGACCGTAGTTTACGAGCAGTACTTC	CASSGTVVYEQYF
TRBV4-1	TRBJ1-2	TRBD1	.	TGCGCCAGCAGCCCCGGGACAGGGCTCTATGGCTACACCTTC	CASSPGTGLYGYTF
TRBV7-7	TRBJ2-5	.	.	TGTGCTAGCAGCTTAGCCGTTACAGGGTACGAGACCCAGTACTTC	CASSLAVTGYETQYF
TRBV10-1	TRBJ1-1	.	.	TGCGCCAGCAGTGAGTCGGAACAGTTGAACACTGAAGCTTTCTTT	CASSESEQLNTEAFF
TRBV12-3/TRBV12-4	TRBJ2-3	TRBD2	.	TGTGCCAGCAGTTCCCAAGCGGGGGATACGCAGTATTTT	CASSSQAGDTQYF
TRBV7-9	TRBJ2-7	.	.	TGTGCCAGCAGTTACTCAGGCCCGATATCCGCCGACGAGCAGTACTTC	CASSYSGPISADEQYF
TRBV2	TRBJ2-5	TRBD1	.	TGTGCCAGCAGTAACCCGACAGGGGGGGAGACCCAGTACTTC	CASSNPTGGETQYF
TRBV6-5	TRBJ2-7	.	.	TGTGCCAGCACCCATGCAGGGACCAACTCCTACGAGCAGTACTTC	CASTHAGTNSYEQYF
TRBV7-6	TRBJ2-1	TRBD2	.	TGTGCCAGCAGCTCCTACTTAGCGGGGGGGCAGGATGAGCAGTTCTTC	CASSSYLAGGQDEQFF
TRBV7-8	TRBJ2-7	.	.	TGTGCCAGCAGCTTAAGCCCAGGGGCGACCTACGAGCAGTACTTC	CASSLSPGATYEQYF
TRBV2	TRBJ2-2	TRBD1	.	TGTGCCAGCAGGCTCAGGGGGAAGAACACCGGGGAGCTGTTTTTT	CASRLRGKNTGELFF
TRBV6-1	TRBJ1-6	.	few	TGTGCCAGCAGTGAACGTCCCTATGGGAATAATTCACCCCTCCACTTT	CASSERPYGNNSPLHF
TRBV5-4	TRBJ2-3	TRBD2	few	TGTGCCAGCAGCCAAACAGCGGGGCTCACAGATACGCAGTATTTT	CASSQTAGLTDTQYF
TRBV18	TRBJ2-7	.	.	TGTGCCAGCTCGCTAGACAGGCTTACTTACGAGCAGTACTTC	CASSLDRLTYEQYF
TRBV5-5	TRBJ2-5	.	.	TGTGCCAGCAGCGATTGGAGGCCGACGGAGACCCAGTACTTC	CASSDWRPTETQYF
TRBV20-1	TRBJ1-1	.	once	TGCAGTGCTAGCCTCGAGGTTGAAGCTTTCTTT	CSASLEVEAFF
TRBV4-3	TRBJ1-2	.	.	TGCGCCAGCAGCCAAGATCAAGGTGGGAACTCTGGCTACACCTTC	CASSQDQGGNSGYTF
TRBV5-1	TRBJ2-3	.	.	TGCGCCAGCAGGTCCTCCCCCACAGATACGCAGTATTTT	CASRSSPTDTQYF
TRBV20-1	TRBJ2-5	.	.	TGCAGTGCTAGCAGAACAGGGACCCAGTACTTC	CSASRTGTQYF
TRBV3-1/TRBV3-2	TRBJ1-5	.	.	TGTGCCAGCAGCCAAGATCTGACAGAATATCAGCCCCAGCATTTT	CASSQDLTEYQPQHF
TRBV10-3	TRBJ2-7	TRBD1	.	TGTGCCATCAGTGACAGGGACAGGGGGAAGTACGAGCAGTACTTC	CAISDRDRGKYEQYF
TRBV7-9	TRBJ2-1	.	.	TGTGCCAGCAGCTCGAGGGGCCCCTCCTACAATGAGCAGTTCTTC	CASSSRGPSYNEQFF
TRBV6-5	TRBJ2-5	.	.	TGTGCCAGCAGTTACGACCAAGAGACCCAGTACTTC	CASSYDQETQYF
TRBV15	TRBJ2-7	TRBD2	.	TGTGCCACCAGCAGAGATAGGACTAGCGAAGGTGAGCAGTACTTC	CATSRDRTSEGEQYF
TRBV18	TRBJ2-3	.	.	TGTGCCAGCTCACCACCGGCAGGGTGGACGCAGTATTTT	CASSPPAGWTQYF
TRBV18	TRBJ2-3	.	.	TGTGCCAGCTCACCTACAGTCTCCCCAGATACGCAGTATTTT	CASSPTVSPDTQYF
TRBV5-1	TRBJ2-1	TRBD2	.	TGCGCCAGCAGCTTGGACGGGGGGGACTCCTACAATGAGCAGTTCTTC	CASSLDGGDSYNEQFF
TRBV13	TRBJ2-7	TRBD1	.	TGTGCCAGCAGCTTGGGGACAGGGGCCTACGAGCAGTACTTC	CASSLGTGAYEQYF
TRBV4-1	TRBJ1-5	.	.	TGCGCCAGCAGCCAAGGATGGGGGAGTGATAGTCAGCCCCAGCATTTT	CASSQGWGSDSQPQHF
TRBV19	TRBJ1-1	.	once	TGTGCCAGCAAAACAGCTATGAACACTGAAGCTTTCTTT	CASKTAMNTEAFF
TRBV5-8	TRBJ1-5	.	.	TGTGCCAGCAGCTTGAGACAGGATAGCAATCAGCCCCAGCATTTT	CASSLRQDSNQPQHF
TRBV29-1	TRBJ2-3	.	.	TGCAGCGTGGGCTTGGGCGGGTCGGCTGATACGCAGTATTTT	CSVGLGGSADTQYF
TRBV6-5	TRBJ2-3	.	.	TGTGCCAGCAGTTACTCCGGGCGAGGTACGCAGTATTTT	CASSYSGRGTQYF
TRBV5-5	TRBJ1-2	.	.	TGTGCCAGCAGCAGGGACATTGGAGGGGATGGTGGTGGCTACACCTTC	CASSRDIGGDGGGYTF
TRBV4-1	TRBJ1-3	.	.	TGCGCCAGCAGCCAACCTGCCCGGACCTCTGGAAACACCATATATTTT	CASSQPARTSGNTIYF